This T cell receptor beta chain comes out of a study of response to subunit inactivated influenza vaccine. Study-wide findings and caveats: With each seasonal influenza vaccination, the authors suggested, few new T cells are recruited.

TCRdb analysed the RT-PCR reads with MiXCR anew, one entry per CDR3 protein. Of almost 600,000 distinct CDR3 sequences detected, 14% appear once; the ten largest clones hold 11%. Worth noting for this clonotype: Its cognate antigen is unknown.

Trimming took off 5 bases at V and 5 bases at J, with 19 bases between the two ends. CDR1 is MDHEN and CDR2 is SYDVKM in the germline V gene. CDR3 length: 15 amino acids. The specimen comprised PBMCs from blood, sampled roughly 12 days after vaccination. The sequence was obtained from a middle-aged man who received an inactivated influenza vaccine. V is TRBV28 and J is TRBJ2-7; D possibly corresponds to TRBD2 (6 bases). The chain's CDR3 is CASSPPGRRGHEQYF. DNA of the CDR3: TGTGCCAGCAGTCCCCCGGGTAGGAGGGGACACGAGCAGTACTTC.